This T cell receptor (beta chain) was profiled in a study of blood T cells in healthy people across ages. Study conclusions and caveats: Long-lived donors carried more naive CD4+ cells and greater diversity than aged donors. Observed TCR beta diversity showed a strong correlation with the percentage of naive T cells as measured by flow cytometry.

Germline V CDR1 and CDR2: SGHRS, YFSETQ. V was pared by 0 bases and J by 6 bases, with 6 bases of the junction left unmatched. The CDR3 runs to 16 residues. Through a sample-barcoded 5' primer and a J-beta primer mix, a second PCR was run for about 6 to 12 cycles. The template-switch adaptor was a 5' adaptor with 12 random nucleotides. It tagged each cDNA molecule. MiXCR, applied by TCRdb to the 5' RACE reads, yields one record per CDR3 protein. The profile shows hundreds of thousands of distinct CDR3 sequences, roughly 60% of them singletons. On this clonotype itself: The antigen remains unidentified.

The material sequenced was blood. This sequence was found in a man under 40 in good health. This chain links TRBV5-1 with TRBJ2-1, with 10 bases fitting TRBD1. The CDR3 loop is CASSLVGTGAFNEQFF. The CDR3 coding sequence is TGCGCCAGCAGCTTGGTAGGGACAGGGGCCTTCAATGAGCAGTTCTTC.